This T cell receptor (beta chain) emerged from a study of cytomegalovirus exposure and HLA in healthy donors. Findings and limits, study-wide: There were reportedly fewer N-insertions in an Asian-associated ancestry cluster than the roughly 670-donor mean, in a later analysis. A later analysis, which compared TCR beta chains of equal frequency, found the HLA-associated ones more clonally expanded. What a later analysis showed was that several of the most significant clusters appeared linked to common viral pathogens. In an earlier analysis, in 620 or so donors, most V segments appeared productive either ~87% or ~30% of the time.

The PCR made use of 60 Vbeta and 13 Jbeta primers. Assay used: immunoSEQ multiplex PCR; TCRdb lists only in-frame clones, some missing. The ten top clones account for around 4.2%, within a sample of 50,000 to 60,000 clones. The germline V gene encodes CDR1 SGDLS and CDR2 YYNGEE. The CDR3 totals 15 residues. V shed 4 bases, J shed 10 bases, and the junction held 9 bases outside the gene matches. Comment on this clone: Its target is not known. The sample carries other DNA sequences with the same CDR3.

This receptor was identified in a male donor in good health and CMV-seronegative. The rearrangement uses TRBV9 and TRBJ1-6; 9 positions agree with TRBD1. The specimen was PBMCs. The CDR3 spells CASSPGTGRGSPLHF. The CDR3 DNA sequence: TGTGCCAGCAGCCCTGGGACAGGGAGGGGATCACCCCTCCACTTT.